This paragraph reports one T cell receptor (beta chain). Template material for TCR beta VDJ and CDR3 profiling consisted of genomic DNA. TCRdb called the reads again in MiXCR, with one record for every CDR3 protein. The sample lists over 250,000 distinct CDR3 sequences; 56% were seen once. This entry comes from a study of CD8+CD57+ T cells in acquired aplastic anemia. All sequencing subjects had displayed CD8+CD57+ cell expansion on flow cytometry. Germline V lookup: CDR1 SGHRS, CDR2 YFSETQ. This CDR3 has 14 amino acids. Trimming cost V 4 bases and J 6 bases; bases outside gene matches: 7. This sequence was found in a human donor with aplastic anemia. The sequencing input was sorted CD4+, CD8+, or CD8+CD57+ T cells (not recorded which) from PBMCs. The chain has TRBV5-1 and TRBJ2-7; 10 nucleotides line up with TRBD1. CDR3 sequence (DNA): TGCGCCAGCAGCGCCACCGGGACAGGGGCCGAGCAGTACTTC. Its protein is CASSATGTGAEQYF.